This T cell receptor beta chain was captured in a study of T cells after yellow fever vaccination. Looking at the study overall: Fractions containing few cells were prepared with SMART-Seq v4 Ultra Low Input.

The CDR3 runs 18 residues. V was trimmed by 0 bases and J by 0 bases, leaving 18 bases between them. Germline V lookup: CDR1 SGHTA, CDR2 FQGNSA. In this sample, this clonotype turned up a few times. Its antigen is not identified. Findings and limits, study-wide: The secondary response was weaker, and its peak arrived faster, on day 5 versus 15. Re-detected after boosting: most primary clones, around 97% of CD4 and about 85% of CD8. Overlap between CD4 and CD8 compartments was detected for a small share of clonotypes.

TCRdb redid the calling of the 5' RACE reads with MiXCR, one entry per CDR3 protein. The sample lists around 600,000 distinct CDR3 sequences; more than 9% were seen once. Sequencing was performed on PBMCs, taken on the day of the yellow fever booster vaccination. The rearrangement joins TRBV7-2 to TRBJ2-7, with D perhaps TRBD2 (5 bases). The receptor was isolated from a man in his thirties or forties who received the YFV17D yellow fever vaccine. The CDR3 coding sequence is TGTGCCAGCAGCTTAGCCCTAGCTGGAAATATCCTCTCCTACGAGCAGTACTTC. Translated, it gives CASSLALAGNILSYEQYF.